These 18 T cell receptor beta chains were all obtained from the same sample, sequenced in a study of T cell responses to AZD1222 COVID-19 vaccine. The repertoire was sequenced with immunoSEQ multiplex PCR; TCRdb's copy has only in-frame clones and lacks some. Among 200,000 or so clones, 85% to 90% were seen once, and the ten largest hold around 7.9%. This specimen consisted of peripheral blood, obtained on day 0 of AZD1222 vaccination. Receptors originate from an adult in good health.

CDR3 bases: TGTGCCAGCAGGTTCTATATACAGGGAGTCGGCTACACCTTC. As protein: CASRFYIQGVGYTF. This chain links TRBV6-5 with TRBJ1-2; D may be TRBD1 (6 bases). V gave up 6 bases and J gave up 8 bases, with 19 bases separating them. The CDR3 consists of 14 residues. Germline lookup yields CDR1 MNHEY and CDR2 SVGAGI.

The CDR3 protein is CASKTAINTEAFF. CDR3 coding DNA: TGTGCCAGCAAAACAGCCATAAACACTGAAGCTTTCTTT. V usage is TRBV2 and J usage is TRBJ1-1; D is uncertain. This CDR3 region has 13 residues. In germline, CDR1 is SNHLY, CDR2 FYNNEI. V was trimmed by 7 bases and J by 2 bases, leaving 11 bases between them.

The chain joins TRBV28 to TRBJ1-5, with D unresolved. This CDR3 comprises 12 residues. Trimming left V 5 bases short and J 7 bases short, with 9 bases between. Germline CDR1 and CDR2: MDHEN and SYDVKM. CDR3 nucleotide sequence: TGTGCCAGCAGTGCGGATATCCAGCCCCAGCATTTT. Encoded protein: CASSADIQPQHF.

The chain has TRBV5-5 and TRBJ1-3, with a tentative D call TRBD1 (5 bases). This CDR3 has 18 amino acids. CDR1 and CDR2 from the germline V gene are SGHKS and YYEKEE (reference sequence). The V end was cut by 1 base, the J end by 0 bases, with 17 bases between. CDR3 sequence (DNA): TGTGCCAGCAGCTTGAGGGGCACGGGGCTTTTCTCTGGAAACACCATATATTTT. This codes for CASSLRGTGLFSGNTIYF. Full variable domain (rest looked up from reference TRBV5-5 and TRBJ1-3): DAGVTQSPTHLIKTRGQQVTLRCSPISGHKSVSWYQQVLGQGPQFIFQYYEKEERGRGNFPDRFSARQFPNYSSELNVNALLLGDSALYLCASSLRGTGLFSGNTIYFGEGSWLTVV.

The chain recombines TRBV7-9 with TRBJ1-6; 7 nucleotides line up with TRBD1. V lost 2 bases to trimming and J lost 10 bases; unmatched junction nucleotides: 2. CDR1 and CDR2 (germline): SEHNR, FQNEAQ (reference sequence). The length of the CDR3 is 13 residues. As DNA, the CDR3 is TGTGCCAGCAGCTTAACAGGGGACTCACCCCTCCACTTT. Protein: CASSLTGDSPLHF.

V is TRBV12-3 or TRBV12-4 and J is TRBJ2-2; D gene unclear. This CDR3 has 13 residues. The V end lost 2 bases, the J end lost 4 bases, and 5 bases lay between the germline ends. The CDR3 sequence: CASSLISTGELFF. For the CDR3, the DNA is TGTGCCAGCAGTTTAATCAGCACCGGGGAGCTGTTTTTT.

The chain employs TRBV19 and TRBJ2-7; the D gene is possibly TRBD2 (6 bases). CDR1 and CDR2 (germline): LNHDA, SQIVND (reference sequence). The CDR3 totals 16 residues. V lost 3 bases, J lost 0 bases, and 15 bases lay in between. The CDR3 DNA sequence: TGTGCCAGTAGTATGTCAGGGAGGATAAGCTCCTACGAGCAGTACTTC. This codes for CASSMSGRISSYEQYF.

This chain links TRBV5-1 with TRBJ2-7; D might be TRBD2 (5 bases). The germline V gene encodes CDR1 SGHRS and CDR2 YFSETQ. The CDR3 consists of 15 residues. Trimming took 0 bases from V and 3 from J, leaving 13 bases between them. The DNA for the CDR3 is TGCGCCAGCAGCTTGGAAGGCGGGCCCATCTACGAGCAGTACTTC. Encoded protein: CASSLEGGPIYEQYF.

The CDR3 DNA reads TGTGCCAGCACTATCTCGGGTATCTATGGCTACACCTTC. It specifies CASTISGIYGYTF. The chain joins TRBV6-5 to TRBJ1-2; D unclear. V was cut by 7 bases and J by 4 bases, with 13 bases left in between. CDR1 is MNHEY and CDR2 is SVGAGI in the germline V gene. The CDR3 is made up of 13 amino acids.

This clone has a handful of counts. The CDR3 coding sequence is TGTGCCAGCAATTCCGGACAGGGACAGCCCCAGCATTTT. It translates to CASNSGQGQPQHF. This chain links TRBV12-3 or TRBV12-4 with TRBJ1-5; 8 bases fit TRBD1. The CDR3 is 13 residues long. V was pared by 7 bases and J by 7 bases, with 6 bases of the junction left unmatched.

The rearrangement uses TRBV20-1 and TRBJ2-1; TRBD2 might be the D (5 bases). Trimming cost V 1 base and J 15 bases, with 13 bases left between them. There are 11 residues in the CDR3. Germline V gives CDR1 DFQATT, CDR2 SNEGSKA (reference sequence). As DNA, the CDR3 is TGCAGTGCTAGAGGGACCCGAGGACTGTTCTTC. Its protein is CSARGTRGLFF.

The sample holds one count of this clone. V usage is TRBV4-2 and J usage is TRBJ2-2; 8 nucleotides line up with TRBD2. V dropped 0 bases and J dropped 3; count of bases not matched to a gene: 9. The CDR3 is 18 residues long. Germline loops: CDR1 LGHNA, CDR2 YNFKEQ. The CDR3 DNA sequence: TGTGCCAGCAGCCAAGAGATCGGGGGGGCACTTTACACCGGGGAGCTGTTTTTT. Protein: CASSQEIGGALYTGELFF.

The chain employs TRBV4-1 and TRBJ1-2, with D maybe TRBD1 (5 bases). CDR1 MGHRA and CDR2 YSYEKL come from the germline V gene. The ends were cut back, 1 base at V and 4 bases at J, with 10 bases in the middle. The CDR3 consists of 14 residues. CDR3 DNA sequence: TGCGCCAGCAGCCAAGTCGGGGGGGTCTATGGCTACACCTTC. It yields the protein CASSQVGGVYGYTF.

The V gene is TRBV30, the J gene TRBJ2-5; a possible D gene is TRBD2 (5 bases). Trimming shortened V by 1 base and J by 5 bases, and 20 bases separated the two germline ends. The CDR3 is 16 amino acids. Germline CDR1 and CDR2: GTSNPN and SVGIG (reference sequence). The DNA of the CDR3 is TGTGCCTGGAGTGCAATCCCCGGAGAGGGATCCGAGACCCAGTACTTC. Amino acids: CAWSAIPGEGSETQYF.

V gene TRBV7-3 combines with J gene TRBJ2-7; D might be TRBD1 or TRBD2, each matching 5 bases. The CDR3 sequence is 18 residues long. The V gene lost 0 bases and the J gene lost 3 bases, with 21 bases spanning the gap. The germline V gene has CDR1 SGHTA and CDR2 FQGTGA. The CDR3 sequence is CASSLTGVRGAANYEQYF. For the CDR3, the DNA is TGTGCCAGCAGCTTAACGGGGGTACGTGGAGCAGCTAACTACGAGCAGTACTTC.

The chain recombines TRBV5-1 with TRBJ2-7; D remains ambiguous. V was pared by 1 base and J by 2 bases, with 10 bases between. There are 14 residues in the CDR3. Germline values: CDR1 SGHRS, CDR2 YFSETQ. The CDR3 DNA follows: TGCGCCAGCAGCTTGCAACACCTGGCCTACGAGCAGTACTTC. It is translated as CASSLQHLAYEQYF.

The J gene is TRBJ1-5, the V gene TRBV6-5; the match to TRBD1 covers 7 bases. Germline CDR1 and CDR2: MNHEY and SVGAGI. J gave up 4 bases and V 4 bases, and 7 bases lay outside the gene matches. CDR3 size: 15 residues. The CDR3 nucleotides are TGTGCCAGCAGTTCGAGCAGGGGGGTAAATCAGCCCCAGCATTTT. Protein: CASSSSRGVNQPQHF.

This clone has only one observation. V gene TRBV9 combines with J gene TRBJ2-3; 7 bases are a match to TRBD2. From germline, CDR1 is SGDLS and CDR2 YYNGEE. Trimming at V came to 0 bases and at J to 6 bases, leaving 10 bases not matched to a gene. The CDR3 loop spans 16 amino acids. Here the CDR3 reads CASSVDARGIWDTQYF. CDR3 coding DNA: TGTGCCAGCAGCGTAGATGCGCGGGGGATCTGGGATACGCAGTATTTT. The variable domain in full, with the rest retrieved from reference TRBV9 and TRBJ2-3, is DSGVTQTPKHLITATGQRVTLRCSPRSGDLSVYWYQQSLDQGLQFLIQYYNGEERAKGNILERFSAQQFPDLHSELNLSSLELGDSALYFCASSVDARGIWDTQYFGPGTRLTVL.